The entry that follows covers one T cell receptor (beta chain) sequence. Sequencing was performed with immunoSEQ multiplex PCR; in TCRdb, only in-frame clones are kept and a portion is missing. The repertoire holds 95,000 to 150,000 clones, about 90% seen once, with around 3% in the top ten. This entry comes from a study of control samples from healthy donors and cancer patients. The CDR3 sequence is 13 residues long. V lost 5 bases to trimming and J lost 7 bases, with 12 bases between them. Per the germline V gene, CDR1 is LNHDA and CDR2 is SQIVND (reference sequence). V usage is TRBV19 and J usage is TRBJ1-5; D gene ambiguous. This receptor was taken from a man aged 55-75 years in good health. The sequencing sample was made of blood. The CDR3 bases are TGTGCCAGTAGTTCCCAGGAAGCGCAGCCCCAGCATTTT. Its translation is CASSSQEAQPQHF.